These T cell receptor beta chains were read from a single sample in a study of T-cell reconstitution after alpha-beta-depleted transplantation in children. TCRdb re-analysed the PCR reads in MiXCR, keeping a single row per CDR3 protein. The sample has about 74,000 distinct CDR3 sequences; roughly 15% are singletons. The sequences come from PBMCs, mostly from graft donor cells, collected 180 days after TCRalphabeta/CD19-depleted stem cell transplant. Every receptor here comes from a male patient between 2 and 15 years old who had a stem cell transplant for acute lymphoblastic leukemia, so the T cells may come from the graft donor. CDR3s include the opening cysteine and the closing phenylalanine or tryptophan. The D gene is left open where the match is weak. Clone size, where shown, is once, few, many, or a class for clones that have expanded.

J,D,V,size,CDR3,DNA
TRBJ2-6,NA,TRBV20-1,many,CSARISGANVLTF,TGCAGTGCTAGAATCTCTGGGGCCAACGTCCTGACTTTC
TRBJ2-2,TRBD2,TRBV4-3,few,CASSRKAGATNTGELFF,TGCGCCAGCAGCCGAAAAGCGGGAGCTACCAACACCGGGGAGCTGTTTTTT
TRBJ1-1,NA,TRBV20-1,NA,CSARVIRDMGTEAFF,TGCAGTGCTAGAGTTATCCGGGACATGGGGACTGAAGCTTTCTTT
TRBJ1-1,NA,TRBV20-1,few,CSARDYLRRDSHWGTEAFF,TGCAGTGCTAGAGACTACCTCAGACGGGACTCACACTGGGGGACTGAAGCTTTCTTT
TRBJ2-7,NA,TRBV11-2,few,CASRLTPLDYEQYF,TGTGCCAGCAGGTTGACTCCCCTCGACTACGAGCAGTACTTC
TRBJ2-5,TRBD2,TRBV9,NA,CASSVEGSGGETQYF,TGTGCCAGCAGCGTAGAGGGTAGCGGGGGAGAGACCCAGTACTTC
TRBJ2-2,NA,TRBV3-1,few,CASSQVQGLRGTGELFF,TGTGCCAGCAGCCAAGTGCAGGGCCTCCGGGGCACCGGGGAGCTGTTTTTT
TRBJ2-7,TRBD1,TRBV7-2,many,CASSFYRGYSYEQYF,TGTGCCAGCAGCTTCTACAGGGGGTACTCCTACGAGCAGTACTTC
TRBJ2-1,NA,TRBV5-1,many,CASSLGWVKSYNEQFF,TGCGCCAGCAGCTTGGGTTGGGTCAAGTCCTACAATGAGCAGTTCTTC
TRBJ2-2,NA,TRBV5-1,NA,CASSLSTGTNTGELFF,TGCGCCAGCAGCTTGTCGACAGGGACTAACACCGGGGAGCTGTTTTTT
TRBJ2-4,TRBD2,TRBV5-1,NA,CASSPTGGEPKNIQYF,TGCGCCAGCAGCCCCACGGGGGGGGAGCCCAAAAACATTCAGTACTTC
TRBJ1-6,NA,TRBV7-2,many,CASSLARLALHF,TGTGCCAGCAGCTTAGCGCGGCTCGCCCTCCACTTT
TRBJ2-1,TRBD2,TRBV10-3,NA,CAISYSSGGTRPYNEQFF,TGTGCCATCAGTTATTCCTCCGGCGGGACTAGGCCCTACAATGAGCAGTTCTTC
TRBJ2-5,TRBD2,TRBV15,few,CATSREGASGKETQYF,TGTGCCACCAGCAGAGAAGGGGCTAGCGGGAAAGAGACCCAGTACTTC
TRBJ2-7,NA,TRBV4-2,NA,CASSQDAGGLPYEQYF,TGTGCCAGCAGCCAAGACGCAGGGGGACTGCCCTACGAGCAGTACTTC
TRBJ1-6,NA,TRBV5-1,NA,CASSLSKGSYNSPLHF,TGCGCCAGCAGCTTGTCGAAGGGCTCCTATAATTCACCCCTCCACTTT
TRBJ1-1,NA,TRBV7-9,NA,CASSSLGTEAFF,TGTGCCAGCAGCTCTTTGGGCACTGAAGCTTTCTTT
TRBJ2-7,NA,TRBV6-2/TRBV6-3,few,CASSYRMEEGSYEQYF,TGTGCCAGCAGTTACCGTATGGAGGAGGGCTCCTACGAGCAGTACTTC
TRBJ2-7,NA,TRBV7-2,few,CASSLAAGAYEQYF,TGTGCCAGCAGCTTAGCAGCGGGCGCCTACGAGCAGTACTTC
TRBJ1-6,NA,TRBV12-3/TRBV12-4,few,CASSLPPNRDSPLHF,TGTGCCAGCAGCTTGCCACCCAACAGGGATTCACCCCTCCACTTT
TRBJ1-1,NA,TRBV7-2,few,CASRQGPGLEAFF,TGTGCCAGCCGCCAGGGGCCCGGGTTAGAAGCTTTCTTT
TRBJ2-3,TRBD1,TRBV6-1,NA,CASSEGMTGTQYF,TGTGCCAGCAGTGAGGGTATGACAGGGACGCAGTATTTT
TRBJ2-2,NA,TRBV5-1,few,CASSLGRGSTGELFF,TGCGCCAGCAGCTTGGGGCGGGGATCCACCGGGGAGCTGTTTTTT
TRBJ2-1,TRBD1,TRBV20-1,few,CSASRDRDNEQFF,TGCAGTGCTAGTCGGGACAGGGACAATGAGCAGTTCTTC
TRBJ2-1,NA,TRBV18,few,CASSPQERRYNEQFF,TGTGCCAGCTCACCACAGGAACGACGGTACAATGAGCAGTTCTTC
TRBJ1-5,TRBD1,TRBV7-2,NA,CASSYDRGRQPQHF,TGTGCCAGCAGCTACGACAGGGGGCGTCAGCCCCAGCATTTT
TRBJ2-7,NA,TRBV19,NA,CASSITRPGAFSYEQYF,TGTGCCAGTAGTATCACCCGTCCGGGAGCCTTCTCCTACGAGCAGTACTTC
TRBJ2-2,TRBD2,TRBV7-2,many,CASSSWRTSDNTGELFF,TGTGCCAGCAGCTCTTGGAGGACTAGCGACAACACCGGGGAGCTGTTTTTT
TRBJ2-7,TRBD1,TRBV5-5,many,CASSRGQGDYEQYF,TGTGCCAGCAGCCGCGGACAGGGGGACTACGAGCAGTACTTC
TRBJ2-2,TRBD2,TRBV12-3/TRBV12-4,few,CASFRLAGGHTGELFF,TGTGCCAGCTTTAGGCTAGCGGGGGGGCACACCGGGGAGCTGTTTTTT
TRBJ2-5,NA,TRBV5-6,few,CASSLPPLEETQYF,TGTGCCAGCAGCTTGCCCCCTTTGGAAGAGACCCAGTACTTC
TRBJ2-7,NA,TRBV28,NA,CASSLPWTSLEQYF,TGTGCCAGCAGTTTACCTTGGACAAGTTTGGAACAGTACTTC
TRBJ1-6,NA,TRBV7-2,few,CASSLAGDRRNSPLHF,TGTGCCAGCAGCTTAGCCGGGGACCGGAGAAATTCACCCCTCCACTTT
TRBJ1-5,NA,TRBV2,few,CASSGGGALNQPQHF,TGTGCCAGCAGTGGGGGGGGTGCCCTCAATCAGCCCCAGCATTTT
TRBJ2-7,NA,TRBV20-1,few,CSARRTGKTKREIYEQYF,TGCAGTGCTAGGAGGACAGGGAAGACTAAGCGGGAGATCTACGAGCAGTACTTC
TRBJ1-2,TRBD1,TRBV20-1,many,CSLLGRQGAYGYTF,TGCAGTTTACTAGGGAGGCAGGGGGCCTATGGCTACACCTTC
TRBJ2-3,NA,TRBV5-6,few,CASSLQVDTQYF,TGTGCCAGCAGTTTACAGGTAGATACGCAGTATTTT
TRBJ1-2,NA,TRBV20-1,NA,CSAREELAGYTF,TGCAGTGCTAGAGAGGAGTTAGCAGGCTACACCTTC
TRBJ1-5,NA,TRBV20-1,NA,CSATPDMGDQPQHF,TGCAGTGCTACCCCGGACATGGGGGATCAGCCCCAGCATTTT
TRBJ2-4,NA,TRBV4-3,few,CASSQNRARVKNIQYF,TGCGCCAGCAGCCAAAACAGGGCTCGGGTCAAAAACATTCAGTACTTC
TRBJ2-7,NA,TRBV7-6,medium-sized,CASSYGPSYEQYF,TGTGCCAGCAGCTACGGACCCTCCTACGAGCAGTACTTC
TRBJ1-2,NA,TRBV7-2,few,CASSSSRDHYGYTF,TGTGCCAGCAGCTCGAGCCGGGACCACTATGGCTACACCTTC
TRBJ1-5,TRBD1,TRBV7-8,few,CASSLGQGAGQPQHF,TGTGCCAGCAGCTTAGGACAGGGGGCAGGCCAGCCCCAGCATTTT
TRBJ2-7,NA,TRBV27,medium-sized,CASTSIREPYEQYF,TGTGCCAGCACTTCAATCAGGGAACCCTACGAGCAGTACTTC
TRBJ2-2,NA,TRBV18,NA,CASCAPNTGELFF,TGTGCCAGCTGTGCCCCGAACACCGGGGAGCTGTTTTTT
TRBJ1-1,TRBD1,TRBV18,NA,CASSAQGTVNTEAFF,TGTGCCAGCTCAGCACAGGGGACAGTGAACACTGAAGCTTTCTTT
TRBJ2-7,NA,TRBV6-1,NA,CASRAGFSTTEQYF,TGTGCCAGCAGAGCCGGGTTCTCTACGACAGAGCAGTACTTC
TRBJ2-1,TRBD1,TRBV3-1,few,CASRLQGAEQFF,TGTGCCAGCAGACTACAGGGGGCTGAGCAGTTCTTC
TRBJ2-3,TRBD2,TRBV5-7,NA,CASAQLGGLAGLDTQYF,TGTGCCAGCGCTCAACTGGGGGGACTAGCGGGTTTGGATACGCAGTATTTT
TRBJ2-3,NA,TRBV7-3,NA,CASSLGGPSTDTQYF,TGTGCCAGCAGCTTAGGCGGCCCCAGCACAGATACGCAGTATTTT
TRBJ1-4,NA,TRBV6-5,NA,CASSYSPGRGPNEKLFF,TGTGCCAGCAGTTACTCGCCAGGGAGAGGTCCTAATGAAAAACTGTTTTTT
TRBJ2-7,NA,TRBV20-1,few,CSARGRGNPIREQYF,TGCAGTGCTAGAGGTCGCGGGAACCCCATTCGGGAGCAGTACTTC
TRBJ2-7,TRBD2,TRBV28,few,CASRASGWPPPYEQYF,TGTGCCAGCAGGGCTAGCGGATGGCCTCCGCCCTACGAGCAGTACTTC
TRBJ2-1,TRBD2,TRBV24-1,NA,CATSDKTSGLGNEQFF,TGTGCCACCAGTGACAAGACTAGCGGGTTGGGGAATGAGCAGTTCTTC